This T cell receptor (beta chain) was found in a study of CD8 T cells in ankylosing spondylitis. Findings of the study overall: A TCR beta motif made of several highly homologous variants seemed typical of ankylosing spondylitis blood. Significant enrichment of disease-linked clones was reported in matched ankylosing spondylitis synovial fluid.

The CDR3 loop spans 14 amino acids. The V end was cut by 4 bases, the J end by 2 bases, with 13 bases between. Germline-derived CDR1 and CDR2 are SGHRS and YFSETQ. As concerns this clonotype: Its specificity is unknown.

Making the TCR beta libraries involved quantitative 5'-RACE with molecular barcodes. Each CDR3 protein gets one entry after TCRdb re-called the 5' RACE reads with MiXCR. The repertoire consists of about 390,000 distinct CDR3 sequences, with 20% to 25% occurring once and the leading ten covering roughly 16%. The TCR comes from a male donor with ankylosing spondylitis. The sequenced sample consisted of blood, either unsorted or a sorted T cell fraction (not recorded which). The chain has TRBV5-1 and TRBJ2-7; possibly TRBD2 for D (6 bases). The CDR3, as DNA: TGCGCCAGCAGCCCCGGTGGGGGGACCTACGAGCAGTACTTC. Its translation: CASSPGGGTYEQYF.